Presented here are 30 T cell receptor beta chains from one specimen sequenced in a study of T cells in localized non-small cell lung cancer. Sequencing used immunoSEQ multiplex PCR; TCRdb keeps in-frame clones, though not all of them. The data contain approximately 25,000 clones, roughly nine tenths of them singletons. Sequenced here: peripheral blood, sampled before any cancer treatment. The receptors derive from a woman aged 35 to 69 with stage I lung adenocarcinoma.

The chain carries TRBV7-2 and TRBJ2-1, with 11 bases identical to TRBD2. CDR1 is SGHTA and CDR2 is FQGNSA in the germline V gene. The trim removed 5 bases at V and 4 bases at J, leaving 13 bases unmatched. This CDR3 region has 18 residues. The DNA for the CDR3 is TGTGCCAGCAGCCCACCAAGGGGTAGCGGGAGGGTATACAATGAGCAGTTCTTC. Translation: CASSPPRGSGRVYNEQFF.

This sequence joins TRBV5-1 and TRBJ2-5; TRBD2 aligns across 11 bases. Unmatched junction bases numbered 5, after V lost 3 bases and J lost 4 bases. Germline CDR1 SGHRS, CDR2 YFSETQ. This CDR3 region has 15 residues. Written as DNA, the CDR3 is TGCGCCAGCAGCTCGACTAGCGGGATTATAGAGACCCAGTACTTC. Protein: CASSSTSGIIETQYF.

This chain uses TRBV6-6 with TRBJ2-7; D is tentatively TRBD1 or TRBD2 (5 bases each). Looked up from germline, CDR1 is MNHNY and CDR2 is SVGAGI (reference sequence). This CDR3 contains 13 residues. Trimming left V 4 bases short and J 3 bases short, with 10 bases between. CDR3 coding DNA: TGTGCCAGCAGTTCCGGGACGAACTACGAGCAGTACTTC. Its protein product is CASSSGTNYEQYF.

The chain couples TRBV5-1 to TRBJ1-1; perhaps TRBD1 as D (6 bases). The CDR3 sequence is 12 residues long. The germline V gene has CDR1 SGHRS and CDR2 YFSETQ. With 0 bases removed from V and 7 bases from J, the gap between germline ends came to 7 bases. The CDR3 DNA sequence: TGCGCCAGCAGCTTGGAGGGGGATGAAGCTTTCTTT. The encoded protein is CASSLEGDEAFF.

The rearrangement uses TRBV28 and TRBJ2-6, with D unresolved. The CDR3 spans 15 residues. The germline V and J ends were trimmed by 3 bases and 0 bases, with 6 bases remaining between them. Germline V gene data show CDR1 as MDHEN and CDR2 as SYDVKM. CDR3 DNA: TGTGCCAGCAGTTTCTCTCTCTCTGGGGCCAACGTCCTGACTTTC. Translating gives CASSFSLSGANVLTF.

CDR3 sequence: CASSSIPTSGSPHEQFF. The CDR3, as DNA: TGTGCCAGCAGCTCTATCCCAACTAGCGGGAGTCCTCATGAGCAGTTCTTC. The rearrangement uses TRBV5-4 and TRBJ2-1, with 11 positions matching TRBD2. The CDR3 contains 17 residues. The V gene's germline CDR1 is SGHNT and CDR2 YYREEE (reference sequence). Germline trimming cut 3 bases from V and 8 bases from J; bases unmatched to any gene: 13.

This chain links TRBV6-5 with TRBJ2-7, with unresolved D. V was trimmed by 5 bases and J by 3 bases, leaving 8 bases between them. Germline CDR1 and CDR2: MNHEY and SVGAGI. This CDR3 comprises 12 residues. The CDR3 bases are TGTGCCAGCAGTGCCTGGGGCTACGAGCAGTACTTC. Its protein is CASSAWGYEQYF.

This clone was found once. The chain links TRBV28 to TRBJ2-7, with D tentatively TRBD1 (5 bases). The CDR3 contains 10 residues. Germline V lookup: CDR1 MDHEN, CDR2 SYDVKM. Between the trimmed V and J ends, which lost 8 bases and 4 bases, there was a span of 6 bases. As DNA, the CDR3 is TGTGCCAGCGGACATTACGAGCAGTACTTC. Encoded protein: CASGHYEQYF.

The chain uses TRBV27 and TRBJ2-7; the D is unclear. The V gene lost 5 bases and the J gene lost 5 bases, with 19 bases spanning the gap. The germline V gene has CDR1 MNHEY and CDR2 SMNVEV (reference sequence). The CDR3 is 15 residues long. This chain's CDR3 is CASSVTRTTSDEQYF. The CDR3, as DNA: TGTGCCAGCAGTGTAACACGGACCACATCCGACGAGCAGTACTTC.

This rearrangement joins TRBV6-1 to TRBJ1-5; 7 bases fit TRBD1. Germline V lookup: CDR1 MNHNS, CDR2 SASEGT. The CDR3 has 15 amino acids. V shed 4 bases, J shed 7 bases, and the junction held 10 bases outside the gene matches. The CDR3 coding sequence is TGTGCCAGCAGTGTCCGATCGTCAGGGGGACAGCCCCAGCATTTT. This encodes CASSVRSSGGQPQHF.

The V gene is TRBV28, the J gene TRBJ2-7; D remains unclear. CDR3 length: 13 amino acids. With 2 bases removed from V and 6 bases from J, the gap between germline ends came to 11 bases. CDR1 MDHEN and CDR2 SYDVKM come from the germline V gene. This CDR3 is CASSLPLPGEQYF. The CDR3, as DNA: TGTGCCAGCAGTTTACCCCTTCCAGGCGAGCAGTACTTC.

The V and J genes are TRBV6-7 and TRBJ2-2; tentative D call: TRBD2 (6 bases). TRBV6-7 is treated as an ORF (open reading frame) with a function not yet certain. V was shortened by 4 bases and J by 0 bases, with 18 bases between the two germline ends. There are 18 residues in the CDR3. In nucleotides, the CDR3 is TGTGCCAGCAGTTGGACGAACCGGGACTCCCCGAACACCGGGGAGCTGTTTTTT. Amino acid sequence: CASSWTNRDSPNTGELFF.

The gene calls are TRBV29-1 and TRBJ2-1; 11 nucleotides agree with TRBD2. J was trimmed by 9 bases and V by 4 bases; bases with no gene match: 11. Germline V CDR1 and CDR2: SQVTM, ANQGSEA. The CDR3 runs 15 residues. The CDR3 loop is CSVVHPTSGIIEQFF. The CDR3 coding sequence is TGCAGCGTTGTGCACCCGACTAGCGGGATTATTGAGCAGTTCTTC.

The chain is built from TRBV19 and TRBJ1-5; 7 nucleotides align to TRBD1. CDR3 size: 15 residues. Germline V gene lookup returns CDR1 LNHDA and CDR2 SQIVND (reference sequence). V dropped 6 bases and J dropped 0; count of bases not matched to a gene: 5. In DNA form, the CDR3 reads TGTGCCAGTAGAATGGGACAGACTAGCAATCAGCCCCAGCATTTT. Protein: CASRMGQTSNQPQHF.

The chain links TRBV18 to TRBJ2-3; 8 nucleotides line up with TRBD1. The CDR3 length is 15 residues. With 6 bases clipped from V and 3 bases from J, the junction kept 8 bases outside the gene matches. Germline-derived CDR1 and CDR2 are KGHSH and LQKENI. CDR3 sequence (DNA): TGTGCCAGCTCCCCTACAGGGGGAGGAACAGATACGCAGTATTTT. Its protein is CASSPTGGGTDTQYF.

The CDR3 nucleotides read TGTGCCAGCGGGGGCACACCGGTCATGGAGACCCAGTACTTC. Protein sequence: CASGGTPVMETQYF. The gene calls are TRBV7-2 and TRBJ2-5; maybe TRBD1 (6 bases). V dropped 8 bases and J dropped 5 bases, with 18 bases sitting between them. The CDR3 spans 14 residues. Germline V lookup: CDR1 SGHTA, CDR2 FQGNSA.

The gene calls are TRBV6-5 and TRBJ2-1; D is possibly TRBD1 (5 bases). V was shortened by 0 bases and J by 6 bases, with 12 bases between the two germline ends. CDR3 length equals 15 residues. Germline V gene data show CDR1 as MNHEY and CDR2 as SVGAGI. The CDR3 is CASSYSVGAANEQFF. CDR3 bases: TGTGCCAGCAGTTACTCGGTTGGGGCAGCCAATGAGCAGTTCTTC.

This clone was seen only once. The chain uses TRBV6-5 and TRBJ1-3, with 13 bases lining up with TRBD2. The closer fit of TRBJ2-2 to the DNA end suggests the J call may be wrong. The CDR3 sequence is 15 residues long. The germline gives CDR1 MNHEY, CDR2 SVGAGI. In DNA form, the CDR3 reads TGTGCCTCCTGCGGACTAGCGGGAGTACCCGGGGAGCTGTTTTTT. Translated: CASCGLAGVPGELFF.

This sequence joins TRBV28 and TRBJ2-4, with TRBD2 identical over 7 bases. Per germline, CDR1 MDHEN and CDR2 SYDVKM. V lost 0 bases to trimming and J lost 1 base; unmatched junction nucleotides: 6. This CDR3 spans 17 amino acids. The CDR3: CASSLWGLADAKNIQYF. CDR3 nucleotide sequence: TGTGCCAGCAGTTTATGGGGTCTAGCGGATGCCAAAAACATTCAGTACTTC.

The J gene is TRBJ2-1, the V gene TRBV11-2; TRBD2 might be the D (6 bases). CDR1 and CDR2 (germline): SGHAT, FQNNGV. Trimming cost V 0 bases and J 10 bases, with 13 bases left between them. There are 14 residues in the CDR3. CDR3 residues: CASSLEGGGFEQFF. For the CDR3, the DNA is TGTGCCAGCAGCTTAGAGGGGGGTGGATTCGAGCAGTTCTTC. Together with reference TRBV11-2 and TRBJ2-1, the CDR3 gives the full variable domain: EAGVAQSPRYKIIEKRQSVAFWCNPISGHATLYWYQQILGQGPKLLIQFQNNGVVDDSQLPKDRFSAERLKGVDSTLKIQPAKLEDSAVYLCASSLEGGGFEQFFGPGTRLTVL.

This chain links TRBV9 with TRBJ2-3; 14 bases align to TRBD2. Germline loops: CDR1 SGDLS, CDR2 YYNGEE. This CDR3 region has 16 residues. The ends lost 2 bases at V and 4 bases at J; junction bases unmatched: 3. The CDR3 DNA sequence: TGTGCCAGCAGCGTTGCGGGACTAGCGGGAGCAGATACGCAGTATTTT. Its protein product is CASSVAGLAGADTQYF.

The chain has TRBV5-4 and TRBJ2-7; a weak D match, TRBD2 (5 bases). This CDR3 is 16 amino acids long. Trimming pared 4 bases from V and 0 bases from J, leaving 17 bases between. The V gene's germline CDR1 is SGHNT and CDR2 YYREEE (reference sequence). Written as DNA, the CDR3 is TGTGCCAGCAGCCGGAGGCTACAGATGAGCTCCTACGAGCAGTACTTC. Translated: CASSRRLQMSSYEQYF.

The J gene is TRBJ1-5, the V gene TRBV28; D unclear. The length of the CDR3 is 13 residues. The V gene's germline CDR1 is MDHEN and CDR2 SYDVKM. The V and J ends lost 6 bases and 7 bases respectively, with 13 bases between them. CDR3 residues: CASSIGGVQPQHF. The DNA of the CDR3 is TGTGCCAGCAGCATAGGCGGTGTCCAGCCCCAGCATTTT.

The gene calls are TRBV7-2 and TRBJ1-2; 8 bases line up with TRBD1. V dropped 5 bases and J dropped 7; count of bases not matched to a gene: 12. CDR1 is SGHTA and CDR2 is FQGNSA in the germline V gene. The CDR3 extends over 15 amino acids. This CDR3 is CASSPSQGARSGYTF. The CDR3 region has the DNA TGTGCCAGCAGCCCCTCGCAGGGGGCGCGATCTGGCTACACCTTC.

The CDR3 here is CASSKRYNEQFF. The DNA of the CDR3 is TGTGCCAGCAGCAAACGGTACAATGAGCAGTTCTTC. V gene TRBV21-1 combines with J gene TRBJ2-1; the D segment call TRBD2 is taken from the table without a DNA check. TRBV21-1 is an annotated pseudogene. The CDR3 is 12 amino acids.

J is TRBJ2-5 and V is TRBV5-1; D uncertain. The germline gives CDR1 SGHRS, CDR2 YFSETQ. The CDR3 contains 15 residues. The V end lost 6 bases, the J end lost 0 bases, and 15 bases lay between the germline ends. CDR3 nucleotide sequence: TGCGCCAGCACACTTACGGTGGCCTACCAAGAGACCCAGTACTTC. Translation: CASTLTVAYQETQYF.

The CDR3 DNA sequence: TGTGCCAGCAGCAAAGGGTCAGTAGGCAGGGCCCGCTCTGTAGCCAACGTCCTGACTTTC. It yields the protein CASSKGSVGRARSVANVLTF. The chain uses TRBV21-1 and TRBJ2-6; the D call TRBD1 from the table was never checked on the DNA. TRBV21-1 is a listed pseudogene. The CDR3 length is 20 residues.

The chain links TRBV6-6 to TRBJ1-3; D gene ambiguous. This CDR3 spans 14 amino acids. Germline CDR1 reads MNHNY; CDR2 reads SVGAGI (reference sequence). Trimming shortened V by 3 bases and J by 6 bases, and 12 bases separated the two germline ends. CDR3 sequence: CASSYYGPQNTIYF. Written as DNA, the CDR3 is TGTGCCAGCAGTTATTACGGCCCCCAAAACACCATATATTTT.

This clone has only one observation. This chain joins TRBV30 and TRBJ1-5; the match to TRBD1 covers 7 bases. There are 13 residues in the CDR3. After removal of 2 bases from V and 4 bases from J, the junction contained 2 bases not matched to a gene. In germline, CDR1 is GTSNPN, CDR2 SVGIG (reference sequence). The CDR3 bases are TGTGCCTGGAGTAAGACAGGGAATCAGCCCCAGCATTTT. Its translation is CAWSKTGNQPQHF.

The genes are TRBV5-6 and TRBJ1-5; no clear D gene. Germline-derived CDR1 and CDR2 are SGHDT and YYEEEE. Trimming pared 7 bases from V and 6 bases from J, leaving 14 bases between. This CDR3 is 13 amino acids long. This chain's CDR3 is CASARGTSQPQHF. CDR3 nucleotides: TGTGCCAGCGCCCGAGGTACAAGTCAGCCCCAGCATTTT. Complete variable domain (other parts from reference TRBV5-6 and TRBJ1-5): DAGVTQSPTHLIKTRGQQVTLRCSPKSGHDTVSWYQQALGQGPQFIFQYYEEEERQRGNFPDRFSGHQFPNYSSELNVNALLLGDSALYLCASARGTSQPQHFGDGTRLSIL.